This T cell receptor beta chain was profiled in a study of identical twins. Germline-derived CDR1 and CDR2 are SEHNR and FQNEAQ (reference sequence). The ends were cut back, 5 bases at V and 2 bases at J, with 13 bases in the middle. The CDR3 has 15 residues. TCRdb re-called the 5' RACE reads with MiXCR, one entry per CDR3 protein. The repertoire holds 200,000 to 250,000 distinct CDR3 sequences, with approximately 7.3% as singletons. The sample also formed part of further work on yellow fever vaccine responses in identical twins. According to that study: A vaccine T cell response that seemed partly convergent and partly personalized was reported in twins.

Sequencing input: CD8+ T cells sorted from blood. The chain has TRBV7-9 and TRBJ2-1; the D gene is possibly TRBD2 (5 bases). The sequence came from a woman in her late teens or twenties in good health. CDR3 in amino acids: CASSLNSVTYNEQFF. Here the CDR3 DNA reads TGTGCCAGCAGCCTGAATAGCGTTACCTACAATGAGCAGTTCTTC. The full variable domain, completed using reference TRBV7-9 and TRBJ2-1, is DTGVSQNPRHKITKRGQNVTFRCDPISEHNRLYWYRQTLGQGPEFLTYFQNEAQLEKSRLLSDRFSAERPKGSFSTLEIQRTEQGDSAMYLCASSLNSVTYNEQFFGPGTRLTVL.